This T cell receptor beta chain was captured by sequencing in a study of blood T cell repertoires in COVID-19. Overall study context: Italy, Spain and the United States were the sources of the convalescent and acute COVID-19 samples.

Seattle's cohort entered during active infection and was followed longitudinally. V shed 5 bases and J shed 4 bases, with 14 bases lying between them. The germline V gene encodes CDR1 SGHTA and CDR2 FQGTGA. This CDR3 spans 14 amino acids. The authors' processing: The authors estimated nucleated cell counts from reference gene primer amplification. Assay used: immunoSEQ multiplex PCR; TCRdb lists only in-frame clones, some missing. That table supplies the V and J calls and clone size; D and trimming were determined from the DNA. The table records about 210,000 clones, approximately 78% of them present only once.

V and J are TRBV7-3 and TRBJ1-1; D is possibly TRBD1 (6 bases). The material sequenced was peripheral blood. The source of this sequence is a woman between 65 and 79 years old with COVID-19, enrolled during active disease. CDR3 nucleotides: TGTGCCAGCAGCCAAGGTACAGGGATCACTGAAGCTTTCTTT. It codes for CASSQGTGITEAFF. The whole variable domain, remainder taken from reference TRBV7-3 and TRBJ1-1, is GAGVSQTPSNKVTEKGKYVELRCDPISGHTALYWYRQSLGQGPEFLIYFQGTGAADDSGLPNDRFFAVRPEGSVSTLKIQRTERGDSAVYLCASSQGTGITEAFFGQGTRLTVV.